The clone carrying this T cell receptor (beta chain) occurred many times. Its cognate antigen is unknown. This entry belongs to a study of T-cell reconstitution after alpha-beta-depleted transplantation in children. Study-level results: Expanded graft clones numbering several hundred reportedly gave rise to alpha-beta T cells about two months after transplant. Newly produced T cells mostly accounted for T-cell counts and diversity one year post-transplant.

TCRbeta library construction was performed incorporating unique molecular identifiers. TCRdb fed the PCR reads into MiXCR, producing one record per CDR3 protein. Of some 48,000 distinct CDR3 sequences listed, 5% to 6.5% are singletons. Germline CDR1 reads SEHNR; CDR2 reads FQNEAQ (reference sequence). CDR3 size: 13 residues. With 6 bases clipped from V and 5 bases from J, the junction kept 6 bases outside the gene matches. The chain carries TRBV7-9 and TRBJ2-7; the match to TRBD1 covers 8 bases. The sequenced sample was PBMCs, mostly from graft donor cells, obtained 60 days after TCRalphabeta/CD19-depleted stem cell transplant. The TCR sequence derives from a female patient aged 2-9 years who had a stem cell transplant for aplastic anemia, so the T cells may come from the graft donor. This chain's CDR3 is CASRSGQGHEQYF. The CDR3 DNA reads TGTGCCAGCAGAAGCGGACAGGGCCACGAGCAGTACTTC. The full variable domain, in which reference TRBV7-9 and TRBJ2-7 provide the parts outside the CDR3, is DTGVSQNPRHKITKRGQNVTFRCDPISEHNRLYWYRQTLGQGPEFLTYFQNEAQLEKSRLLSDRFSAERPKGSFSTLEIQRTEQGDSAMYLCASRSGQGHEQYFGPGTRLTVT.